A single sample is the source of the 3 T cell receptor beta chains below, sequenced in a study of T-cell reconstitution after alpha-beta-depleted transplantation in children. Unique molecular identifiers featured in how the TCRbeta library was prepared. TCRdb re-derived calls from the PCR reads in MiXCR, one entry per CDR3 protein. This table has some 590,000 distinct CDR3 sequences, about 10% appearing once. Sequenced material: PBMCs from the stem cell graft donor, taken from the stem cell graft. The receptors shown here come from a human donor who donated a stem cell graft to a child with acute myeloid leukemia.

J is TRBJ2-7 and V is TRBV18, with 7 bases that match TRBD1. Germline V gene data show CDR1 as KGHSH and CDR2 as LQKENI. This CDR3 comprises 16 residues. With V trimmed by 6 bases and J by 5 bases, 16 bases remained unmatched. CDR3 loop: CASSLTRGQLVHEQYF. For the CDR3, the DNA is TGTGCCAGCTCCCTTACAAGGGGGCAACTAGTACACGAGCAGTACTTC.

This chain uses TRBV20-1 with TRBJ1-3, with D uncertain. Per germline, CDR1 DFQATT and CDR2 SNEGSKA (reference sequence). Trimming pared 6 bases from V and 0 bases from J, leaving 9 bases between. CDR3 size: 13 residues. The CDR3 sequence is CSAVIGSGNTIYF. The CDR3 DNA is TGCAGTGCCGTGATAGGCTCTGGAAACACCATATATTTT.

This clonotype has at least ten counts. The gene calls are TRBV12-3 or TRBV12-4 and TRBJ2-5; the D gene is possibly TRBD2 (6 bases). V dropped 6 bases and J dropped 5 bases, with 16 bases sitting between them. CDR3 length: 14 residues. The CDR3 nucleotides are TGTGCCAGCAGCCCCTCGGGGGTTGTGGAGACCCAGTACTTC. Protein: CASSPSGVVETQYF.